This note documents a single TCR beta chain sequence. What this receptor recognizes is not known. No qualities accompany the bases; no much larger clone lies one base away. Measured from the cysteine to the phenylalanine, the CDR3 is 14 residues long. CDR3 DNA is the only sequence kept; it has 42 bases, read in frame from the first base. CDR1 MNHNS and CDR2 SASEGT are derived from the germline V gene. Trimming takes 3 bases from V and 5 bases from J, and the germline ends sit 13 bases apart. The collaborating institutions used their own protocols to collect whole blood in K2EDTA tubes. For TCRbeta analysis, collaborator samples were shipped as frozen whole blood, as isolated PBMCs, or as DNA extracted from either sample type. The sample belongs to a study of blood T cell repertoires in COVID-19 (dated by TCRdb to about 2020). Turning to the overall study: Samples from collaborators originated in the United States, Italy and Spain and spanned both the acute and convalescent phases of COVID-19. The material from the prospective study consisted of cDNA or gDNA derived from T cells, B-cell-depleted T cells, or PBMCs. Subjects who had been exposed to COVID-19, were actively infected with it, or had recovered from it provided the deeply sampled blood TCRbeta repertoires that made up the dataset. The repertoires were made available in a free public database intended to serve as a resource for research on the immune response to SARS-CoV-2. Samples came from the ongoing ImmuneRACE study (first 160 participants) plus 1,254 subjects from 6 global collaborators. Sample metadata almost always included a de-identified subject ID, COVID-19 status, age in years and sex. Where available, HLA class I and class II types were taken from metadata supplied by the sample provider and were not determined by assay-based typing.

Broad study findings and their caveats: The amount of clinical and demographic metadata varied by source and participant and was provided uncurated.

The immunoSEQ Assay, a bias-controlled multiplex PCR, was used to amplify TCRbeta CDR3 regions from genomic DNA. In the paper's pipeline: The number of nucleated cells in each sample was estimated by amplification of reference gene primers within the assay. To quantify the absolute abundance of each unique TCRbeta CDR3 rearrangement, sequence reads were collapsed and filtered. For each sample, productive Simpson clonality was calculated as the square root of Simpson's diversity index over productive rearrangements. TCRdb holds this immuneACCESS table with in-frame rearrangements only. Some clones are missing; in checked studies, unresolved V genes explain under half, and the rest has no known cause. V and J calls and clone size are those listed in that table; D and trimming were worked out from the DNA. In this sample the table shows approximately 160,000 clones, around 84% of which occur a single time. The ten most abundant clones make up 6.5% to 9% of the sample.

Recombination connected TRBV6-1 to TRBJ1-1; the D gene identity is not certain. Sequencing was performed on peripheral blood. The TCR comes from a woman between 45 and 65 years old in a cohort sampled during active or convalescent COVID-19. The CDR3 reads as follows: CASSEAGLGTEAFF. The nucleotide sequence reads TGTGCCAGCAGTGAGGCGGGGTTAGGTACTGAAGCTTTCTTT.